This TCR beta chain was identified in a study of shared clonotypes between healthy human individuals. Deletions cut 0 bases from V and 0 bases from J, with 9 bases between. Germline values: CDR1 MNHEY, CDR2 SVGAGI. The CDR3 runs 16 residues. Broader study findings: Non-shared clonotypes displayed generation probabilities falling below those of clonotypes present in all four donors. Approximately 5.1% was the fraction of naive CD4 clonotypes found shared across a few donors. The rarefaction results pointed to incomplete sorted-subset sequencing despite large depth.

Worth noting for this clone: Its antigen is still unknown.

Donors were healthy HIV-negative adults without recently reported acute infections or vaccinations. TCRdb's copy holds only in-frame clones and misses some; the assay was immunoSEQ multiplex PCR. The sample contains 550,000 to 850,000 clones, approximately 77% of which appear only once. This receptor was identified in a woman under 40 in good health. Sequenced material: memory CD4+ T cells sorted from blood. Indicated subset: CD45RA-negative fraction. This sequence joins TRBV6-5 and TRBJ1-3; D is undetermined. The chain's CDR3 is CASSYSQFHSGNTIYF. The CDR3 DNA is TGTGCCAGCAGTTACTCGCAGTTTCACTCTGGAAACACCATATATTTT.